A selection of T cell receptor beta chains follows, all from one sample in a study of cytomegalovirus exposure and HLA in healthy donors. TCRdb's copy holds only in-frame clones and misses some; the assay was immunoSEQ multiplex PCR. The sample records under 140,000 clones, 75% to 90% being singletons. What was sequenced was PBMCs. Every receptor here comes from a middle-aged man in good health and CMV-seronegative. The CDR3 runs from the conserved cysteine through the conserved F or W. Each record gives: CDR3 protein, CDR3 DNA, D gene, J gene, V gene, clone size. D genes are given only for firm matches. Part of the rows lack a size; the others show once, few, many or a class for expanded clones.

CASSVGSWGDQPQHF	TGTGCCAGCAGCGTAGGGTCGTGGGGGGATCAGCCCCAGCATTTT	.	TRBJ1-5	TRBV9	.
CASSGTGREQFF	TGTGCCAGCAGTGGAACAGGGCGTGAGCAGTTCTTC	.	TRBJ2-1	TRBV27	once
CASSRREGETQYF	TGTGCCAGCAGTCGGAGGGAGGGAGAGACCCAGTACTTC	TRBD2	TRBJ2-5	TRBV27	.
CASSWTGKPDTQYF	TGTGCCAGCAGCTGGACAGGGAAGCCAGATACGCAGTATTTT	TRBD1	TRBJ2-3	TRBV7-3	.
CASCGGTKNQPQHF	TGTGCCAGCTGTGGGGGGACCAAAAATCAGCCCCAGCATTTT	.	TRBJ1-5	TRBV7-9	once
CASSTGTGNEKLFF	TGTGCCAGTAGTACAGGGACAGGGAACGAAAAACTGTTTTTT	TRBD1	TRBJ1-4	TRBV19	.
CATESGTDTQYF	TGTGCCACCGAAAGCGGCACAGATACGCAGTATTTT	.	TRBJ2-3	TRBV10-3	.
CASSILTYNSPLHF	TGTGCCAGTAGTATTTTAACCTATAATTCACCCCTCCACTTT	.	TRBJ1-6	TRBV19	.
CASSFRSGGTDTQYF	TGTGCCAGCAGCTTCCGTAGCGGGGGCACAGATACGCAGTATTTT	TRBD2	TRBJ2-3	TRBV7-8	.
CASSLVSGRNTEAFF	TGTGCCAGCAGCTTAGTAAGTGGGAGGAACACTGAAGCTTTCTTT	.	TRBJ1-1	TRBV7-9	.
CASSEAGRLYGSNQPQHF	TGTGCCAGCAGTGAAGCGGGGAGACTATACGGTAGCAATCAGCCCCAGCATTTT	.	TRBJ1-5	TRBV6-1	.
CASSLRTRDLVSDTEAFF	TGTGCCAGCTCACTGAGGACCCGGGATCTGGTTTCTGACACTGAAGCTTTCTTT	.	TRBJ1-1	TRBV18	once
CASSSIGTAQETQYF	TGTGCCAGCAGTTCCATCGGGACTGCTCAAGAGACCCAGTACTTC	.	TRBJ2-5	TRBV6-5	.
CASTEAWRIYEQYF	TGTGCCAGCACTGAGGCGTGGCGGATCTACGAGCAGTACTTC	.	TRBJ2-7	TRBV6-1	.
CASSMTGYPYNEQFF	TGTGCCAGTAGTATGACAGGGTACCCCTACAATGAGCAGTTCTTC	TRBD1	TRBJ2-1	TRBV19	.
CASPFQGQGVRETQYF	TGTGCCAGCCCGTTCCAGGGACAGGGTGTTCGGGAGACCCAGTACTTC	TRBD1	TRBJ2-5	TRBV28	.
CASSLEGHPLGTEAFF	TGTGCCAGCAGCTTAGAAGGACACCCGTTGGGCACTGAAGCTTTCTTT	.	TRBJ1-1	TRBV7-9	.
CASSFTGAYEAFF	TGTGCCAGCAGTTTTACAGGGGCCTATGAAGCTTTCTTT	TRBD1	TRBJ1-1	TRBV6-5	.
CASSGGDRNSYEQYF	TGTGCCAGCAGTGGAGGGGACAGGAACTCCTACGAGCAGTACTTC	TRBD1	TRBJ2-7	TRBV6-1	few